This paragraph covers one T cell receptor (beta chain) sequence. These data are taken from a study of shared clonotypes between healthy human individuals. Naive CD8 cells, CD45RO-negative and positively selected for CCR7, excluded terminally differentiated effector memory CD45RA+ cells. The data were produced by immunoSEQ multiplex PCR, yet TCRdb's version contains in-frame clones alone and is incomplete. The table has millions of clones, approximately 94% seen once; the top ten hold 0.9% to 1.3%. Germline CDR1 WNHNN, CDR2 SYGVQD (reference sequence). The V gene lost 0 bases and the J gene lost 0 bases, with 18 bases spanning the gap. The CDR3 covers 19 residues.

The chain employs TRBV10-1 and TRBJ2-1; TRBD1 might be the D (6 bases). Sequenced sample: naive CD8+ T cells sorted from blood. This TCR came from a man between 18 and 29 years old in good health. CDR3 bases: TGCGCCAGCAGTGAGTCGGGCATACGAAGGGGGTCCTCCTACAATGAGCAGTTCTTC. It yields the protein CASSESGIRRGSSYNEQFF.